This T cell receptor (beta chain) was sequenced for a study of OX40 agonist ivuxolimab in advanced cancers. Details on this clone: Its antigen is still unknown.

General observations from the study: On average, a greater number of expanded clones characterised CD8+ T cells relative to CD4+. Expanded peripheral T cell antigen specificity was not determined.

Baseline was the first blood sampling point, followed by cycle 4 day 1 and cycle 7 day 1. Sequencing used immunoSEQ multiplex PCR; TCRdb keeps in-frame clones, though not all of them. The repertoire holds 49,000 or so clones, with 89% as singletons. This CDR3 comprises 16 residues. Trimming cost V 5 bases and J 5 bases; bases outside gene matches: 13. CDR1 is SGHVS, CDR2 FNYEAQ, per germline. The clonotype comes from an adult with an advanced solid tumor such as melanoma, head and neck, liver or kidney cancer. Sequenced here: CD4+ or CD8+ T cells sorted from blood, sampled in a trial of the OX40 agonist ivuxolimab. This sequence joins TRBV7-6 and TRBJ2-7; 9 bases agree with TRBD1. The CDR3 region is CASSGHTGTGTHEQYF. CDR3 in DNA: TGTGCCAGCAGCGGCCACACCGGGACAGGGACCCACGAGCAGTACTTC.